Given below is one T cell receptor (beta chain) in context. Its antigen is currently unknown. The data are from a study of post-analysis software for immune sequencing data. Study context: The cohort encompassed relapsing-remitting, secondary progressive and progressive-relapsing multiple sclerosis disease courses. General study results and limits: Samples sharing a preparation batch grouped tightly together when assessed by F measure. Multiple sclerosis was associated with a significant reduction in normalized Chao1 diversity relative to controls. In patients, 4 to 6 TRBV segments were more frequent than in controls, with TRBV5-6, TRBV5-1 and TRBV20-1 among them.

V gave up 0 bases and J gave up 3 bases, with 9 bases separating them. Per the germline V gene, CDR1 is DFQATT and CDR2 is SNEGSKA (reference sequence). The CDR3 is 13 amino acids. Researchers reported that TCR beta cDNA libraries carried unique molecular identifiers. Each batch of roughly 0.9 to 11 million T cells produced hundreds of thousands of cDNA molecules. Using its own MiXCR run on the PCR reads, TCRdb lists one record per CDR3 protein. The data show 350,000 to 500,000 distinct CDR3 sequences, with approximately 37% seen just once and 7.5% to 8.5% held by the top ten. The origin of this receptor is a girl aged 2-9 years with multiple sclerosis. The V gene is TRBV20-1, the J gene TRBJ2-7; unclear D gene. The sequencing sample was made of blood. For the CDR3, the DNA is TGCAGTGCTAGAGATCCTCGGCTCTACGAGCAGTACTTC. Translation: CSARDPRLYEQYF.